Below are 8 T cell receptor beta chains sequenced from a single sample in a study of Tregs in tolerant kidney transplant recipients. Measured with immunoSEQ multiplex PCR; TCRdb has only the in-frame clones, and not every one. The ten most abundant clones cover 6.5% to 8% of a sample with 30,000 to 35,000 clones. The sequences come from CD8+ T cells from blood, collected before the transplant. These TCRs come from a human donor who received a combined kidney and bone marrow transplant.

Concerning this clone: The read ends 3 residues early relative to the CDR3; the germline J gene fills the gap. J is TRBJ2-5 and V is TRBV6-2 or TRBV6-3; a possible D gene is TRBD2 (6 bases). The V gene's germline CDR1 is MNHEY and CDR2 SVGEGT. V was trimmed by 7 bases and J by 4 bases, leaving 19 bases between them. The CDR3 consists of 15 residues. The part of the CDR3 DNA that was read is TGTGCCAGCACCCTCGGGGGTGGATGGGGAGAGACC. Translated, it gives CASTLGGGWGET. The full CDR3 reads CASTLGGGWGETQYF.

Comment on this clone: The read ends 3 residues early relative to the CDR3; the germline J gene fills the gap. This rearrangement joins TRBV28 to TRBJ2-7, with no clear D. The germline CDR1 and CDR2 sequences are MDHEN and SYDVKM. V lost 2 bases and J lost 2, with 10 bases in between. The CDR3 spans 14 residues. Partial CDR3 DNA: TGTGCCAGCAGTTTAAAGGCTTTTACCTACGAG. It yields the protein CASSLKAFTYE. The CDR3 as a whole reads CASSLKAFTYEQYF.

With regard to this clone: The CDR3 extends 3 residues past the end of the read, so its final part is completed from the germline J gene. The rearrangement uses TRBV7-8 and TRBJ2-7; 12 bases match TRBD2. V lost 5 bases, J lost 5 bases, and 16 bases stayed unmatched. The CDR3 is 18 amino acids. Germline-derived CDR1 and CDR2 are SGHVS and FQNEAQ. The CDR3 spells CASSPGPGASGGANEQYF. Partial CDR3 DNA: TGTGCCAGCAGCCCAGGCCCCGGGGCTAGCGGGGGGGCAAACGAG. Drawing the rest from reference TRBV7-8 and TRBJ2-7, the complete variable domain is GAGVSQSPRYKVAKRGQDVALRCDPISGHVSLFWYQQALGQGPEFLTYFQNEAQLDKSGLPSDRFFAERPEGSVSTLKIQRTQQEDSAVYLCASSPGPGASGGANEQYFGPGTRLTVT.

With regard to this clone: The CDR3 end falls 3 residues outside the read, so it is completed with the germline J gene. The gene calls are TRBV6-2 or TRBV6-3 and TRBJ2-7; TRBD1 might be the D (7 bases). The CDR3 covers 15 residues. Germline values: CDR1 MNHEY, CDR2 SVGEGT. Trimming took off 7 bases at V and 4 bases at J, with 20 bases between the two ends. The sequenced CDR3 bases are TGTGCCAGCATCCAGACCGCAGGGGGGTTTTACGAG. It is translated as CASIQTAGGFYE. The whole CDR3 region reads CASIQTAGGFYEQYF.

With regard to this clone: With the read ending 3 residues before the CDR3 end, the germline J gene is used to fill in that end. The chain employs TRBV6-1 and TRBJ2-3; TRBD2 aligns across 9 bases. V was pared by 0 bases and J by 4 bases, with 8 bases of the junction left unmatched. The length of the CDR3 is 17 residues. CDR1 and CDR2 from the germline V gene are MNHNS and SASEGT. Partial CDR3 DNA: TGTGCCAGCAGTGAAGCTGGGGGACTAGCAGTCCCAGATACG. Residues: CASSEAGGLAVPDT. The CDR3 reads in full as CASSEAGGLAVPDTQYF.

In regard to this clone: The CDR3 end is not reached by the read, which stops 3 residues before it; the germline J gene fills it in. This rearrangement joins TRBV6-2 or TRBV6-3 to TRBJ2-5; 7 bases align to TRBD2. The CDR3 length is 14 residues. The J segment lost 3 bases and the V segment lost 8 bases, leaving 9 bases of the junction unmatched. Germline lookup yields CDR1 MNHEY and CDR2 SVGEGT. The CDR3 DNA, read in part, is TGTGCCAGCGACGGGGGAGGGGAGGAAGAGACC. This encodes CASDGGGEEET. The entire CDR3 is CASDGGGEEETQYF.

Regarding this clone: The read terminates 3 residues before the CDR3 end, so the remaining end is supplied by the germline J gene. The chain employs TRBV7-6 and TRBJ2-5; the D gene is possibly TRBD1 (7 bases). This CDR3 is built from 15 residues. Deletions cut 9 bases from V and 0 bases from J, with 17 bases between. From germline, CDR1 is SGHVS and CDR2 FNYEAQ. The part of the CDR3 DNA that was read is TGTGCCAGTAAGGACAGGCGGGGCTACCAAGAGACC. Translation gives CASKDRRGYQET. The complete CDR3 protein is CASKDRRGYQETQYF.

As concerns this clone: The read terminates 3 residues ahead of where the CDR3 ends, so the germline J gene completes it. The chain recombines TRBV29-1 with TRBJ1-2; 7 nucleotides align to TRBD1. The V gene end was trimmed by 7 bases and the J gene end by 1 base; junction bases not matched to a gene: 6. This CDR3 has 13 amino acids. Germline V gene lookup returns CDR1 SQVTM and CDR2 ANQGSEA. The sequenced CDR3 bases are TGCAGCGGCCGGGACAGCGTTAACTATGGC. This codes for CSGRDSVNYG. The whole CDR3 reads CSGRDSVNYGYTF.